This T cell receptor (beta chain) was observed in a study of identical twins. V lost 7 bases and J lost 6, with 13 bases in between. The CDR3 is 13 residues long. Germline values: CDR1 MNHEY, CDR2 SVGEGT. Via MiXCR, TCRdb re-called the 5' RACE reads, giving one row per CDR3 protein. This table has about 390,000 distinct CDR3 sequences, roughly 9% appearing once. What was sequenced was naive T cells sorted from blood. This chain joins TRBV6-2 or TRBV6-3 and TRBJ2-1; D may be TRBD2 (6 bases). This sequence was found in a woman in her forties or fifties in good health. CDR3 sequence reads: CASISGTGNEQFF. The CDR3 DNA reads TGTGCCAGCATATCCGGGACTGGCAATGAGCAGTTCTTC.